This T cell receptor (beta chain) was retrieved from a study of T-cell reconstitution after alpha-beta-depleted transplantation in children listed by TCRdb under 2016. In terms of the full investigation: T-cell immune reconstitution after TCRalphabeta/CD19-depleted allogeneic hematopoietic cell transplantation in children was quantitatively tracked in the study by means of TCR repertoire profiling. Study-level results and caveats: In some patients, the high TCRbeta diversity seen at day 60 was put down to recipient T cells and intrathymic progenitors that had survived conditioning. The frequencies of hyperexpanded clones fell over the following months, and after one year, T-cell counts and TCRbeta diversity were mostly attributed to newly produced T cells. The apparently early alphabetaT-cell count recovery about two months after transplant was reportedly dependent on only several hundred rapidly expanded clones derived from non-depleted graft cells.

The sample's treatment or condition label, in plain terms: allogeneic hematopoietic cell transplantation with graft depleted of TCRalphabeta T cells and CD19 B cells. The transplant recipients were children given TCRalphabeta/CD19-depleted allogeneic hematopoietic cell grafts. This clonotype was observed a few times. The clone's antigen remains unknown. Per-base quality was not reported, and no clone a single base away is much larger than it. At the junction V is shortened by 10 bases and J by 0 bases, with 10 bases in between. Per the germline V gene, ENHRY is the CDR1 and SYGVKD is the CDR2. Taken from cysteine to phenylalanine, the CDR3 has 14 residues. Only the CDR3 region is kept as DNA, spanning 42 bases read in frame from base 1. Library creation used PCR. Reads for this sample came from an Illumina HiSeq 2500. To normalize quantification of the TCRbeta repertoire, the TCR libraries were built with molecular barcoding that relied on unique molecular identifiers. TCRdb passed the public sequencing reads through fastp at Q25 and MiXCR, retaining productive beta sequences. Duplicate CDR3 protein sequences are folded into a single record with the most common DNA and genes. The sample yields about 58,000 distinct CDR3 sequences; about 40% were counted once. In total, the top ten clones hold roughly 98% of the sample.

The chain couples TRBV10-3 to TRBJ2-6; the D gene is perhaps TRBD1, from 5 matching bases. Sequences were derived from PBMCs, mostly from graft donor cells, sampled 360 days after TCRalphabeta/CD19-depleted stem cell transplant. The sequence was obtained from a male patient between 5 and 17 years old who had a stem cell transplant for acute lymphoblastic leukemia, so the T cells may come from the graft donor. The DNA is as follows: TGTGCCAATTCCAGGGACTCTGGGGCCAACGTCCTGACTTTC. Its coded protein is CANSRDSGANVLTF.